Below are 25 T cell receptor beta chains sequenced from a single sample in a study of beta chain features in type 1 diabetes. Expressed TCRB transcripts were sequenced, since all the RNA that had been isolated was reverse transcribed. The repertoire was sequenced with immunoSEQ multiplex PCR; TCRdb's copy has only in-frame clones and lacks some. Among 300,000 or so clones listed, approximately 8% were seen once. The sample was central memory CD4+ T cells from blood. These receptors were obtained from a woman between 18 and 29 years old in good health.

This clone has a handful of counts. This chain joins TRBV4-2 and TRBJ1-2; no reliable D call. This CDR3 is built from 13 residues. CDR1 is LGHNA and CDR2 is YNFKEQ in the germline V gene. The V and J ends lost 4 bases and 5 bases respectively, with 11 bases between them. The CDR3 bases are TGTGCCAGCAGCCCGACCGATAGGTATGGCTACACCTTC. Amino acid sequence: CASSPTDRYGYTF.

This CDR3 reads CASQMGPSYGYTF. The CDR3, as DNA: TGTGCCAGCCAAATGGGACCTTCCTATGGCTACACCTTC. The gene calls are TRBV2 and TRBJ1-2; possibly TRBD1 for D (5 bases). The CDR3 has 13 amino acids. Germline CDR1 and CDR2: SNHLY and FYNNEI. The V end was cut by 8 bases, the J end by 4 bases, with 14 bases between.

This clone was counted a few times. Other DNA sequences in this sample translate to the same CDR3. CDR3 sequence: CASSRDRGSYEQYF. Written as DNA, the CDR3 is TGTGCCAGCAGCCGGGACAGGGGGTCCTACGAGCAGTACTTC. The J gene is TRBJ2-7, the V gene TRBV27, with 11 nucleotides matching TRBD1. This CDR3 region has 14 residues. V was pared by 6 bases and J by 1 base, with 2 bases of the junction left unmatched. CDR1 is MNHEY, CDR2 SMNVEV, per germline (reference sequence).

The chain employs TRBV7-2 and TRBJ2-7; TRBD2 aligns across 9 bases. The trim removed 5 bases at V and 1 base at J, leaving 6 bases unmatched. Germline loops: CDR1 SGHTA, CDR2 FQGNSA. This CDR3 spans 15 amino acids. CDR3 DNA sequence: TGTGCCAGCAGCCAACCGGGACTAGCTTCCTACGAGCAGTACTTC. Its protein is CASSQPGLASYEQYF.

The table lists this clone with many counts. The chain couples TRBV9 to TRBJ2-4; 7 bases agree with TRBD2. V lost 3 bases to trimming and J lost 5 bases; unmatched junction nucleotides: 11. The CDR3 runs to 16 residues. Germline-derived CDR1 and CDR2 are SGDLS and YYNGEE. The CDR3 DNA is TGTGCCAGCAGCGCCGGACTCACTAGCGCTGAAAACATTCAGTACTTC. It yields the protein CASSAGLTSAENIQYF.

The table lists this clone with a few counts. V and J are TRBV9 and TRBJ2-7, with 14 bases identical to TRBD2. Germline trimming cut 4 bases from V and 1 base from J; bases unmatched to any gene: 10. This CDR3 region has 18 residues. Germline assignment: CDR1 SGDLS and CDR2 YYNGEE. In DNA form, the CDR3 reads TGTGCCAGCAGCCCACCGGGACTAGCGGGAGAGGTGTCCTACGAGCAGTACTTC. It translates to CASSPPGLAGEVSYEQYF.

This clone was recorded many times. The genes are TRBV15 and TRBJ2-7; no reliable D call. The CDR3 runs to 13 residues. Deletions cut 0 bases from V and 7 bases from J, with 10 bases between. CDR1 and CDR2 (germline): LNHNV, YYDKDF (reference sequence). The CDR3, as DNA: TGTGCCACCAGCAGAGATCTTCTGGCTGAGCAGTACTTC. The encoded protein is CATSRDLLAEQYF.

At least ten counts were recorded for this clone. The rearrangement joins TRBV7-2 to TRBJ1-4, with TRBD1 matching over 7 bases. Germline V gene lookup returns CDR1 SGHTA and CDR2 FQGNSA. The CDR3 has 15 residues. V gave up 5 bases and J gave up 0 bases; unmatched junction bases: 3. The CDR3 nucleotides are TGTGCCAGCAGCGTCAGGGGGACAACTAATGAAAAACTGTTTTTT. It specifies CASSVRGTTNEKLFF.

Here the CDR3 reads CASSPYSPGAYEQYF. In DNA form, the CDR3 reads TGTGCCAGCAGCCCATACTCCCCGGGGGCTTACGAGCAGTACTTC. The rearrangement links TRBV7-9 to TRBJ2-7; D may match TRBD1 or TRBD2 (6 bases each). The CDR3 is 15 residues long. The germline V gene has CDR1 SEHNR and CDR2 FQNEAQ (reference sequence). Trimming left V 5 bases short and J 4 bases short, with 18 bases between.

This clone was seen repeatedly, ten times or more. The chain combines TRBV25-1 with TRBJ2-5; maybe TRBD1 (6 bases). The CDR3 runs 15 residues. CDR1 and CDR2 from the germline V gene are MGHDK and SYGVNS. V lost 2 bases and J 4 bases, leaving 14 bases between the germline ends. CDR3 DNA: TGTGCCAGCAGTGAAATGGTGGGGGCGGGAGAGACCCAGTACTTC. Amino acid sequence: CASSEMVGAGETQYF.

Note on this clone: This specimen includes other DNA sequences encoding the same CDR3. The rearrangement links TRBV4-2 to TRBJ2-2; a weak D match, TRBD2 (6 bases). This CDR3 contains 15 residues. The V gene lost 0 bases and the J gene lost 4 bases, with 9 bases spanning the gap. From germline, CDR1 is LGHNA and CDR2 YNFKEQ. Written as DNA, the CDR3 is TGTGCCAGCAGCCAAGAGGTCGGGGGCACCGGGGAGCTGTTTTTT. It is translated as CASSQEVGGTGELFF.

This clone was detected ten times or more. This rearrangement joins TRBV7-3 to TRBJ2-2; no definite D call. Trimming left V 1 base short and J 5 bases short, with 5 bases between. The CDR3 runs 13 residues. Germline CDR1 SGHTA, CDR2 FQGTGA. CDR3 bases: TGTGCCAGCAGCTTAATAGAGACCGGGGAGCTGTTTTTT. It codes for CASSLIETGELFF.

This clone was seen repeatedly, ten times or more. The rearrangement links TRBV28 to TRBJ2-4, with TRBD1 identical over 12 bases. The CDR3 length is 14 residues. CDR1 MDHEN and CDR2 SYDVKM come from the germline V gene. V shed 8 bases and J 8 bases; nucleotides not matched to a gene: 7. CDR3 region: CASGTGGSSDIQYF. Here the CDR3 DNA reads TGTGCCAGCGGGACAGGGGGCTCCTCTGACATTCAGTACTTC.

This clone was counted between two and nine times. This CDR3 reads CASSGGGVGNEKLFF. CDR3 bases: TGTGCCAGCAGCGGAGGAGGGGTTGGTAATGAAAAACTGTTTTTT. This chain uses TRBV9 with TRBJ1-4; D might be TRBD1 (5 bases). CDR1 is SGDLS, CDR2 YYNGEE, per germline. This CDR3 is 15 amino acids long. V was clipped by 3 bases and J by 4 bases, with 13 bases between them. Drawing the rest from reference TRBV9 and TRBJ1-4, the complete variable domain is DSGVTQTPKHLITATGQRVTLRCSPRSGDLSVYWYQQSLDQGLQFLIQYYNGEERAKGNILERFSAQQFPDLHSELNLSSLELGDSALYFCASSGGGVGNEKLFFGSGTQLSVL.

This clone was counted a few times. V is TRBV10-3 and J is TRBJ2-1, with 8 bases fitting TRBD1. This CDR3 region has 17 residues. Germline V CDR1 and CDR2: ENHRY, SYGVKD. The V gene end was trimmed by 6 bases and the J gene end by 9 bases; junction bases not matched to a gene: 19. This chain's CDR3 is CAIRPSQGTGPVGEQFF. The CDR3 coding sequence is TGTGCCATCAGGCCCTCGCAGGGGACAGGCCCCGTGGGTGAGCAGTTCTTC.

This rearrangement joins TRBV5-1 to TRBJ2-2, with D possibly called TRBD1 or TRBD2 (5 bases each). The germline gives CDR1 SGHRS, CDR2 YFSETQ. V was pared by 4 bases and J by 4 bases, with 14 bases between. The CDR3 sequence is 15 residues long. The CDR3 DNA is TGCGCCAGCAGCCCCACCTCGGGGCCCACCGGGGAGCTGTTTTTT. Protein product: CASSPTSGPTGELFF.

This chain uses TRBV14 with TRBJ2-5, with TRBD2 matching 13 bases. Losses at the gene ends were 3 bases for V and 4 bases for J; bases not matched to a gene: 5. The CDR3 is made up of 16 amino acids. Germline V lookup: CDR1 SGHDN, CDR2 FVKESK. In DNA form, the CDR3 reads TGTGCCAGCAGCCACGTACTAGCGGGAGGGACAGAGACCCAGTACTTC. This encodes CASSHVLAGGTETQYF.

This clone was found a few times. The chain has TRBV18 and TRBJ2-3; D is unclear. Deletions cut 0 bases from V and 4 bases from J, with 8 bases between. This CDR3 has 14 amino acids. Germline V gene sequence: CDR1 KGHSH, CDR2 LQKENI. The CDR3 here is CASSPPSGADTQYF. The CDR3 DNA is TGTGCCAGCTCACCACCGAGTGGGGCAGATACGCAGTATTTT.

This rearrangement joins TRBV5-1 to TRBJ1-1, with 8 bases fitting TRBD1. V lost 2 bases to trimming and J lost 7 bases; unmatched junction nucleotides: 10. The CDR3 runs 15 residues. From germline, CDR1 is SGHRS and CDR2 YFSETQ. CDR3 protein: CASSFTTSGQGEAFF. The CDR3 DNA reads as TGCGCCAGCAGCTTTACCACTTCCGGACAGGGTGAAGCTTTCTTT.

A few counts support this clone. J is TRBJ2-7 and V is TRBV9; 10 positions agree with TRBD1. V lost 4 bases, J lost 6 bases, and 7 bases stayed unmatched. The length of the CDR3 is 14 residues. Germline CDR1 and CDR2: SGDLS and YYNGEE. The CDR3 here is CASSYNDRGPEQYF. In DNA, the CDR3 is TGTGCCAGCAGCTACAACGACAGGGGGCCCGAGCAGTACTTC.

This clone was observed a few times. This chain links TRBV6-5 with TRBJ2-7; tentative D call: TRBD2 (6 bases). Germline assignment: CDR1 MNHEY and CDR2 SVGAGI. The length of the CDR3 is 15 residues. Trimming left V 2 bases short and J 1 base short, with 12 bases between. The CDR3 DNA reads as TGTGCCAGCAGTTACGGCGGGGCTCCATCCTACGAGCAGTACTTC. Protein: CASSYGGAPSYEQYF.

The rearrangement uses TRBV2 and TRBJ2-3; D not resolved. This CDR3 is 14 amino acids long. Between the trimmed V and J ends, which lost 4 bases and 0 bases, there was a span of 8 bases. Germline CDR1 SNHLY, CDR2 FYNNEI. The CDR3 nucleotides read TGTGCCAGCAGTGTCGCTTACAGCACAGATACGCAGTATTTT. Its translation: CASSVAYSTDTQYF.

This clone was observed many times. The V and J genes are TRBV28 and TRBJ1-2; 8 nucleotides match TRBD1. The germline V gene encodes CDR1 MDHEN and CDR2 SYDVKM. The CDR3 runs 14 residues. The V segment lost 6 bases and the J segment 4 bases; nucleotides outside the gene matches: 7. Here the CDR3 reads CASSGQGLGYGYTF. The CDR3, as DNA: TGTGCCAGCAGCGGACAGGGACTCGGCTATGGCTACACCTTC.

This clone has just a few counts. J is TRBJ2-1 and V is TRBV6-5; 10 nucleotides match TRBD2. V lost 2 bases to trimming and J lost 7 bases; unmatched junction nucleotides: 8. The CDR3 extends over 16 amino acids. Per the germline V gene, CDR1 is MNHEY and CDR2 is SVGAGI. CDR3 in amino acids: CASSYHRTSGANEQFF. Here the CDR3 DNA reads TGTGCCAGCAGTTACCACCGGACTAGCGGAGCGAATGAGCAGTTCTTC.

The count of this clone is one. The gene calls are TRBV5-1 and TRBJ2-5; possibly TRBD2 for D (5 bases). Gene TRBJ2-7 matches the end of the DNA better, so the J call may be wrong. CDR3 size: 11 residues. The V gene's germline CDR1 is SGHRS and CDR2 YFSETQ. CDR3 amino acids: CASRDSYEQYF. Here the CDR3 DNA reads TGCGCCAGCCGGGATTCCTACGAGCAGTACTTC.